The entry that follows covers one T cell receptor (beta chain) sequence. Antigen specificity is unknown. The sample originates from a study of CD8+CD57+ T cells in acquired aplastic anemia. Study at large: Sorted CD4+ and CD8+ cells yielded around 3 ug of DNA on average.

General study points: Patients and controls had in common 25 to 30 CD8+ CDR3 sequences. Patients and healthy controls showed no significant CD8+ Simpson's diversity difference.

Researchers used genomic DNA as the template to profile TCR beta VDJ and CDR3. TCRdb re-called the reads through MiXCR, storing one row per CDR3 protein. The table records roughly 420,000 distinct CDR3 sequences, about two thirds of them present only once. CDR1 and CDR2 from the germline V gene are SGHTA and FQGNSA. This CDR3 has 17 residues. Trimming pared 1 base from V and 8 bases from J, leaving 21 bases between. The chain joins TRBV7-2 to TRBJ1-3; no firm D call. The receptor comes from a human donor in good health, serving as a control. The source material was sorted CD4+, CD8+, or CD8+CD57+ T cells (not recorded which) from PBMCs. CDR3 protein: CASSLVGNMNTEDTIYF. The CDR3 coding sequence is TGTGCCAGCAGCTTAGTTGGCAACATGAACACTGAAGACACCATATATTTT.